The entry below describes one TCR beta chain. Those enrolled, adults aged about 18 to 95 years, came from roughly 22 US areas. The assay was immunoSEQ multiplex PCR, and TCRdb's table has in-frame clones only and misses some. The sample holds 130,000 to 150,000 clones, roughly 90% seen once. Losses at the gene ends were 1 base for V and 2 bases for J; bases not matched to a gene: 2. The CDR3 contains 15 residues. CDR1 and CDR2 (germline): KGHDR, SFDVKD. This sample was taken from a study of blood T cell repertoires in COVID-19. For the study at large: Acute and convalescent COVID-19 samples came from the United States, Italy and Spain. The analysed material was cDNA or gDNA that came from T cells, B-cell-depleted T cells, or PBMCs.

This chain joins TRBV24-1 and TRBJ2-5, with 8 bases lining up with TRBD1. Sequenced: PBMCs or T cells enriched from blood (not recorded which). The source is a woman in her twenties or thirties with acute COVID-19. CDR3 bases: TGTGCCACCAGTGATTTAAGGGACAGGCAAGAGACCCAGTACTTC. Protein product: CATSDLRDRQETQYF.